This T cell receptor (beta chain) was captured in a study of T-cell memory formation after mild COVID-19. Trimming shortened V by 3 bases and J by 0 bases, and 15 bases separated the two germline ends. Germline CDR1 and CDR2: DFQATT and SNEGSKA (reference sequence). This CDR3 has 16 residues. Each CDR3 protein gets one entry after TCRdb re-called the 5' RACE reads with MiXCR. The data hold fewer than 400,000 distinct CDR3 sequences, with approximately 15% observed a single time. The sample taken for sequencing was PBMCs or a T cell subset sorted from them (not recorded which). The V and J genes are TRBV20-1 and TRBJ2-1; TRBD2 is a possible D gene (5 bases). The sequence came from a man younger than 35 who had mild COVID-19 (a few samples of this study predate the infection). Cell type and time point are not known. The CDR3 nucleotides read TGCAGTGCTAGGGCCACTACGGGGAGCTCCTACAATGAGCAGTTCTTC. Protein sequence: CSARATTGSSYNEQFF.